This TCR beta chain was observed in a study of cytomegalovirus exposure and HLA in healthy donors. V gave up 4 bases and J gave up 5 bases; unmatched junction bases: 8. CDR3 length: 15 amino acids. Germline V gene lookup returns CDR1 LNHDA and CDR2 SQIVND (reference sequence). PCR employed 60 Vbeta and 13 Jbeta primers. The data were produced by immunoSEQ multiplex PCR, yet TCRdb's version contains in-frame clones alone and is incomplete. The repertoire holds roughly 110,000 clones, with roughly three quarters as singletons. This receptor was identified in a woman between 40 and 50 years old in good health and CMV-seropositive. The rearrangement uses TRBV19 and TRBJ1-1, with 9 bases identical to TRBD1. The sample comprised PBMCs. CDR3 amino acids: CASSTLQGAKTEAFF. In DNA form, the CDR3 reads TGTGCCAGTAGTACCCTACAGGGGGCGAAGACTGAAGCTTTCTTT.